The clone carrying this T cell receptor (beta chain) occurred many times. Its antigen is currently unknown. Unique molecular identifiers were added to individual cDNA molecules. Each CDR3 protein is one row after TCRdb ran MiXCR on the 5' RACE reads. The data contain fewer than 110,000 distinct CDR3 sequences, roughly 10% of them seen just once; the ten biggest clones take up approximately 7.3%. The sample is drawn from a study of early T cells in non-severe SARS-CoV-2 infection. Study information: Sequenced material consisted of bulk RNA (from unsorted whole blood), and chains were unpaired. Notes on the study in general: There was a bias toward anti-spike CD8 responses in VDJdb matching, which missed private and CD4 specificities.

The CDR3 runs 15 residues. Germline CDR1 and CDR2: SQVTM and ANQGSEA. V lost 0 bases to trimming and J lost 1 base, with 13 bases between them. The V and J genes are TRBV29-1 and TRBJ2-7, with D tentatively TRBD2 (6 bases). Source material: whole blood. The receptor was derived from an adult who was a healthcare worker with PCR-confirmed SARS-CoV-2 infection or an uninfected control (not recorded which). The CDR3 loop reads CSVEDQEGASYEQYF. CDR3 DNA sequence: TGCAGCGTTGAAGATCAGGAGGGCGCATCCTACGAGCAGTACTTC.